This TCR beta chain was found in a study of cytotoxic CD8 clonotypes in ibrutinib-treated CLL. The overall study: Over 10 relapsed/refractory, approximately 15 treatment-naive; under 18 IGHV unmutated.

General observations from the study: Contraction or stability on treatment was seen for public clonotypes, which were uncommon.

TCRdb's table, derived via immunoSEQ multiplex PCR, lists solely in-frame clones and lacks some. The sample carries 160,000 or so clones, roughly 86% recorded once. This clone was seen repeatedly, ten times or more. The antigen is unknown. CDR1 is SGHAT and CDR2 is FQNNGV in the germline V gene. The length of the CDR3 is 13 residues. The ends were cut back, 6 bases at V and 5 bases at J, with 13 bases in the middle. TCR beta libraries used about 1.9 micrograms of genomic DNA from cryopreserved PBMCs. The V gene is TRBV11-2, the J gene TRBJ1-1; D may be TRBD1 (6 bases). This material consisted of PBMCs, taken after 12 months of ibrutinib treatment. The TCR originated in a human donor with chronic lymphocytic leukemia. The CDR3 loop is CASRQGSGTEAFF. The CDR3 DNA reads as TGTGCCAGCAGGCAGGGGTCAGGAACTGAAGCTTTCTTT.